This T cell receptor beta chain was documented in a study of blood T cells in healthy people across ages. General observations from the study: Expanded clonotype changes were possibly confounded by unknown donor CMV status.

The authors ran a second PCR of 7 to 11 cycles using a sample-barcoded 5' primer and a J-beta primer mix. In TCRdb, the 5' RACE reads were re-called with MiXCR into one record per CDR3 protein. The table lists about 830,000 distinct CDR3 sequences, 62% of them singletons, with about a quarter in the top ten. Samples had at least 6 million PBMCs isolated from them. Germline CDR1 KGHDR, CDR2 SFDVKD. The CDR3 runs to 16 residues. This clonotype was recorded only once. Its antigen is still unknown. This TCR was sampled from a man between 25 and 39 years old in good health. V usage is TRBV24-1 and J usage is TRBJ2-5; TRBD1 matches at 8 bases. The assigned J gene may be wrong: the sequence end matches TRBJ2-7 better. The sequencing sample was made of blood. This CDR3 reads CATSDHQDRDLGEQYF. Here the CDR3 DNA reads TGTGCCACCAGTGATCACCAGGACAGGGACCTTGGCGAGCAGTACTTC.